The count of the clone carrying this T cell receptor (beta chain) is one. This CDR3 has 18 residues. V dropped 2 bases and J dropped 4 bases, with 19 bases sitting between them. The germline CDR1 and CDR2 sequences are KGHDR and SFDVKD. The source of the sample is a study of blood T cell repertoires in COVID-19. Clones were read by immunoSEQ multiplex PCR, and TCRdb kept only the in-frame ones, dropping some. Of roughly 700,000 clones detected, 85% to 90% appear once; the ten largest clones hold roughly 0.26%. Material for sequencing was peripheral blood. This clonotype originated in a woman between 18 and 30 years old with acute or convalescent COVID-19. This rearrangement joins TRBV24-1 to TRBJ1-4, with a possible D match to TRBD1 (6 bases). CDR3 DNA: TGTGCCACCAGTGATTCAGGGACACGCGGTGGGGGTAATGAAAAACTGTTTTTT. Protein: CATSDSGTRGGGNEKLFF.